The source of this T cell receptor (beta chain) is a study of blood T cells in healthy people across ages (dated by TCRdb to between 2014 and 2017). Broadly, across the study: In model experiments, template switching captured about one uniquely barcoded TCR beta cDNA molecule for every two T cells. To track age-related changes in TCR beta repertoire diversity, the study relied on deep sequencing normalized with unique cDNA molecular identifiers. The donors were divided into four age groups: young (average around 17 years), middle-aged (roughly 40), aged (approximately 64) and long-lived (nearly 85). The study analyzed two additional independent replicas of 1 million unique cDNA reads from the same blood draw for two donors, one aged 18 to 29 and one aged 80 or older.

On the study overall, not on this receptor specifically: Observed TCR beta diversity per million T cells fell roughly linearly with age, and a significant reduction was already apparent by age around 44. Because profiling used bulk unsorted PBMCs, naive and antigen-experienced compartments could not be compared conclusively. The CMV infection status of donors was not known, potentially confounding age-related changes in expanded clonotypes. The long-lived group showed more naive CD4+ T cells, fewer expanded clones and increased TCR diversity than the aged group, suggesting age selection. Estimates of total diversity based on one million sequenced T cells were considered lower bounds and underestimates. The percentage of naive T cells measured by flow cytometry correlated strongly with observed TCR beta diversity.

Library generation was performed with 5' RACE. Sequencing relied on an Illumina HiSeq 2500. The second PCR ran for about 6 to 12 cycles and used a J-beta primer mix along with a sample-barcoded 5' primer. A unique molecular identifier was introduced onto each TCR beta cDNA molecule by a template-switch 5' adaptor carrying 12 random nucleotides. At least 2.5 million CDR3-containing paired-end reads were obtained from each sample. The Mint cDNA synthesis kit, primed by a TRBC-specific oligonucleotide, was used to synthesize first-strand cDNA from all RNA. After uracil-DNA glycosylase treatment, a first 18-cycle PCR used universal primers M1SS and BC2_uni_R on all cDNA. The published analysis was carried out like this. For normalization, 1 million high-quality reads, each with a distinct molecular identifier, were randomly selected from each sample. Instead of being binned into consensus sequences, reads that shared molecular identifiers were thrown out. MiTCR, set to a Q25 quality threshold and the strictest error-elimination algorithm, was used for CDR3 identification, clonotype clustering and error correction. A nonparametric unseen species model with Euler transformation was used to estimate a lower bound on total TCR beta diversity. The public reads were run again by TCRdb, first through fastp at Q25 and then through MiXCR, and only productive beta chains were kept. Identical CDR3 proteins give one entry, which carries the most common genes and DNA. It is TCRdb's table, rather than the study itself, that gives the V and J calls and clone size. Across this sample there are more than 750,000 distinct CDR3 sequences, with roughly 28% seen only once. The top ten clones comprise approximately 10% of the sample.

As to this clonotype: The target of this receptor is not known. No base qualities exist here, and no much larger clone lies one base off it.

Systemically healthy Caucasian individuals from Russia, 35 to 40 in total and aged about 6 to 95 years, were included as donors. Each donor gave 8 to 10 milliliters of peripheral blood, drawn into EDTA-treated Vacutainer tubes. PBMCs were isolated by Ficoll-Paque density-gradient centrifugation, with at least 7 million obtained per sample. Trizol reagent was used to extract total RNA from PBMCs, with at least 6 micrograms per sample. For every donor, flow cytometry on a PBMC aliquot measured the percentage of naive CD45RAhigh/CD27high T cells. The same specimen was also included in a second study, on T cells of mothers and their children. Drawing on the second study: The donors were nine systemically healthy Caucasian individuals, made up of three mothers and their six children. cDNA synthesis used all of the extracted RNA, with around 1.6 ug of RNA in each 15 ul reaction. Sample barcodes and 2-4 random nucleotides were added via the M1S primer in the second PCR. Over 8 million TCR beta CDR3 reads came from each mother, compared with around 3 million reads from each child. In both related and unrelated pairs, thymic selection shapes the output of TCR recombination in a similar way, with inherited differences having only a minor effect. Normalized repertoire overlap in related mother-child pairs was always slightly higher than in unrelated mother-child pairs, but the difference was never significant. Persistent microchimeric T cell clones were not detected, at a sensitivity of about 100 clones per million clonotypes. In the study, deep NGS was used to compare the TCR beta repertoires of mothers and children, and features distinguishing related mother-child pairs from unrelated individuals were sought. Mothers averaged roughly 40 +/- 4 years of age and children averaged about 10 +/- 4 years. After adapters were ligated using NEBNext reagents, the libraries underwent 100+100 nt paired-end sequencing on an Illumina HiSeq 2000. To avoid cross-contamination, the mother libraries and the child libraries were prepared a month apart and sequenced in separate runs. For each donor, between about 450,000 and 2,300,000 distinct TCR beta clonotypes were identified. Naive TCR beta clonotypes were estimated from low-frequency clonotypes matched to each donor's FACS-determined naive share, without sorting.

The sequence derives from a woman between 40 and 55 years old in good health. The sequenced material came from blood.

The CDR3 reads CASSHPSGDNQPQHF. Here is the DNA: TGTGCCAGCAGTCACCCCTCAGGTGACAATCAGCCCCAGCATTTT. The V and J genes are TRBV6-2 or TRBV6-3 and TRBJ1-5; confidence is insufficient to name the D gene. V drops 5 bases and J drops 3 bases, leaving 14 bases in between. Via the germline V gene, CDR1 is MNHEY and CDR2 SVGEGT. There are 15 amino acids in the CDR3, from cysteine to phenylalanine inclusive. CDR3 DNA is the only sequence kept; it has 45 bases, read in frame from the first base.